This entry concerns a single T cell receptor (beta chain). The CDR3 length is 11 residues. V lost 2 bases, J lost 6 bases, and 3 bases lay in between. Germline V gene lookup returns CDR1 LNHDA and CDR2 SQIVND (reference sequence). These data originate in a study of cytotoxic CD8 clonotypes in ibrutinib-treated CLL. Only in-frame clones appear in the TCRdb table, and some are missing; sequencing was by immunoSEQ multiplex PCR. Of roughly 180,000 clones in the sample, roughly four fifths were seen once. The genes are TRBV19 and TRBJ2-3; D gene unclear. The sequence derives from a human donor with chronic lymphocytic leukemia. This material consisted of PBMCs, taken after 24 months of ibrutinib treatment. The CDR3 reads CASSILDTQYF. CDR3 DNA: TGTGCCAGTAGTATACTCGATACGCAGTATTTT. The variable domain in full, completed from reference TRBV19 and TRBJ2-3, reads DGGITQSPKYLFRKEGQNVTLSCEQNLNHDAMYWYRQDPGQGLRLIYYSQIVNDFQKGDIAEGYSVSREKKESFPLTVTSAQKNPTAFYLCASSILDTQYFGPGTRLTVL.